The source of this T cell receptor beta chain is a study of shared clonotypes between healthy human individuals. Notes on the study in general: Generation of non-shared clonotypes was less probable than generation of clonotypes shared by all four donors.

A note on this clone: The antigen is unknown.

Template for every sorted-subset replicate PCR totaled around 200 ng DNA, some 30,000 T cell genomes. The repertoire was sequenced with immunoSEQ multiplex PCR; TCRdb's copy has only in-frame clones and lacks some. The sample lists hundreds of thousands of clones, almost 95% occurring once. This CDR3 is 18 amino acids long. Trimming at V came to 3 bases and at J to 0 bases, leaving 9 bases not matched to a gene. Germline values: CDR1 SGHVS, CDR2 FQNEAQ. As defined, naive CD8 cells were CD45RO-negative and positively selected for CCR7, with terminally differentiated effector memory CD45RA+ cells excluded.

This rearrangement joins TRBV7-8 to TRBJ2-4, with 9 bases that match TRBD2. The source is a man aged 25-45 years in good health. The sample consisted of naive CD8+ T cells sorted from blood. For the CDR3, the DNA is TGTGCCAGCAGCTTGGCCGTCATAGCGGGAGAAGCCAAAAACATTCAGTACTTC. This translates into CASSLAVIAGEAKNIQYF.